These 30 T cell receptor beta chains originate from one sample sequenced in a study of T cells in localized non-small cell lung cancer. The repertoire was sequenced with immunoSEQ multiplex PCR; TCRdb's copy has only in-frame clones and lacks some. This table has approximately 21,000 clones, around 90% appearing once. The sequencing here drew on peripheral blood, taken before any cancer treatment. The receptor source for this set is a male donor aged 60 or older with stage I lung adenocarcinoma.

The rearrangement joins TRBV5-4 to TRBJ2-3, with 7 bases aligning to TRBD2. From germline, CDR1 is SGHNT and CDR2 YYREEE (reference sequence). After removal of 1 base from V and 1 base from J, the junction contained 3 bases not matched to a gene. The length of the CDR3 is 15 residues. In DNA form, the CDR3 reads TGTGCCAGCAGCTTGCCCAGCGGGGGCACAGATACGCAGTATTTT. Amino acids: CASSLPSGGTDTQYF.

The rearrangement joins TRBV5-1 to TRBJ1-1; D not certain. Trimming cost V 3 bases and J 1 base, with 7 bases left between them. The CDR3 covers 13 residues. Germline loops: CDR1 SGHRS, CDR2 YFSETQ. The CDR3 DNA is TGCGCCAGCAGCTCCAACACGAACACTGAAGCTTTCTTT. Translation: CASSSNTNTEAFF.

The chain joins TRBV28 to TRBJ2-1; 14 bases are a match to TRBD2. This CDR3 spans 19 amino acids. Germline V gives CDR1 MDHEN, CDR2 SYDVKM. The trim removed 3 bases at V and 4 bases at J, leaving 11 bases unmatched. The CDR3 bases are TGTGCCAGCAGTTTTCTTGGACAGGGGACTAGCGGGAGATACAATGAGCAGTTCTTC. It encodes CASSFLGQGTSGRYNEQFF.

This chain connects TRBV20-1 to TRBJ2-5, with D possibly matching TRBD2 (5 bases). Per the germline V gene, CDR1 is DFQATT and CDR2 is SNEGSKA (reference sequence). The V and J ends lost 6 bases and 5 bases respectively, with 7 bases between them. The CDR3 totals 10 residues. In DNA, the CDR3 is TGCAGTGCGGAGCGGGAGACCCAGTACTTC. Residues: CSAERETQYF.

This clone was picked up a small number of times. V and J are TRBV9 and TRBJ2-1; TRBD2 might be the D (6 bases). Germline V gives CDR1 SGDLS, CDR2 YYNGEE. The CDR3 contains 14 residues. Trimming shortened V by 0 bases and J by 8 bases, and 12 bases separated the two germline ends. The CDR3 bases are TGTGCCAGCAGCGTAGGCGGGGCCATAGATGAGCAGTTCTTC. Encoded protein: CASSVGGAIDEQFF.

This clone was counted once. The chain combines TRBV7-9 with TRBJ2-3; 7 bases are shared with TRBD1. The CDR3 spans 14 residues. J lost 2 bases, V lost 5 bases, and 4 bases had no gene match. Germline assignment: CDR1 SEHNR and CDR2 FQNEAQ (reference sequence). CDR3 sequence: CASSRGQHTDTQYF. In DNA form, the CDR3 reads TGTGCCAGCAGCCGGGGACAGCACACAGATACGCAGTATTTT.

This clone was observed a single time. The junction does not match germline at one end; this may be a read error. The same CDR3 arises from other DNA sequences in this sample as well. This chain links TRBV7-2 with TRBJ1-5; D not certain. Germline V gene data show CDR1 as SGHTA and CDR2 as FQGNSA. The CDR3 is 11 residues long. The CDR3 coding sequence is TGTGCCAGCAGCCCACGGCAGCCCCAACATTTT. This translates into CASSPRQPQHF.

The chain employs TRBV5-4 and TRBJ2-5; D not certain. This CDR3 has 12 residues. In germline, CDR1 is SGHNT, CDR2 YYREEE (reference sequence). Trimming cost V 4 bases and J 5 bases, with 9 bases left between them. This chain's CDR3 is CASSPYGETQYF. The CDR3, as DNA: TGTGCCAGCAGCCCCTATGGGGAGACCCAGTACTTC.

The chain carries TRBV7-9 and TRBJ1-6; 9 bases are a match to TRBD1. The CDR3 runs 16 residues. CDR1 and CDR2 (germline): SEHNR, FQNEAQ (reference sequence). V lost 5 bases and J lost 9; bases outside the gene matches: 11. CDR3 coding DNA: TGTGCCAGCAGCCCACAAGCACCGGGACAGGGTTCACCCCTCCACTTT. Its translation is CASSPQAPGQGSPLHF.

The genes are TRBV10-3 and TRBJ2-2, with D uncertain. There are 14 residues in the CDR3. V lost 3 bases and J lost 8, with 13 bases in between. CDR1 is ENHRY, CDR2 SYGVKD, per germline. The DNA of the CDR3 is TGTGCCATCAGTGACTCGGTGCTAACGGGGGAGCTGTTTTTT. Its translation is CAISDSVLTGELFF.

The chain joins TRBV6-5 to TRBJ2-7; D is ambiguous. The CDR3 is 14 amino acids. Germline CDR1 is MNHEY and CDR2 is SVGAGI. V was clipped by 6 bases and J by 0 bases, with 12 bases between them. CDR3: CASRLLVSSYEQYF. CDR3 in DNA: TGTGCCAGCAGACTCTTAGTCTCCTCCTACGAGCAGTACTTC.

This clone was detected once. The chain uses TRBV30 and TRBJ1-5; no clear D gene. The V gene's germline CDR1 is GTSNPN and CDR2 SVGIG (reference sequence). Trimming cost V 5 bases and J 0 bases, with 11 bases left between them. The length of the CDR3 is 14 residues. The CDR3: CAWAVGDSNQPQHF. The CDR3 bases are TGTGCCTGGGCTGTCGGCGATAGCAATCAGCCCCAGCATTTT.

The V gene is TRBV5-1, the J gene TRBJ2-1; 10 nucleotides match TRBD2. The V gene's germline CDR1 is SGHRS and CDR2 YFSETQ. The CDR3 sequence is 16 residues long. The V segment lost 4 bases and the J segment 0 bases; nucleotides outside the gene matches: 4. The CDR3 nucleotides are TGCGCCAGCAGCAGCCGGACTAGCGGCTCCTACAATGAGCAGTTCTTC. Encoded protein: CASSSRTSGSYNEQFF.

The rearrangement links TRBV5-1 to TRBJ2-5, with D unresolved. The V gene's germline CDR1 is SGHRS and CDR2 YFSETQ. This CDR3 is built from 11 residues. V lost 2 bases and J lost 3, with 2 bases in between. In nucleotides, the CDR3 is TGCGCCAGCAGCTTCGAAGAGACCCAGTACTTC. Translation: CASSFEETQYF.

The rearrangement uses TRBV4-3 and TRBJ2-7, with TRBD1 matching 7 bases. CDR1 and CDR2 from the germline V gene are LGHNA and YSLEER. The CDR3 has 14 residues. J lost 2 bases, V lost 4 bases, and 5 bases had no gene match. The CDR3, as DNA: TGCGCCAGCAGCCGCACCACAGGGGCCTACGAGCAGTACTTC. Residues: CASSRTTGAYEQYF.

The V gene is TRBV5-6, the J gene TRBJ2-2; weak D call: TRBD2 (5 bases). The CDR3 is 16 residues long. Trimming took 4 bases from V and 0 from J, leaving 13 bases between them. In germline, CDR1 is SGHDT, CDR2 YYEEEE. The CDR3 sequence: CASSRLGETNTGELFF. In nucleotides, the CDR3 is TGTGCCAGCAGCCGACTCGGGGAGACGAACACCGGGGAGCTGTTTTTT.

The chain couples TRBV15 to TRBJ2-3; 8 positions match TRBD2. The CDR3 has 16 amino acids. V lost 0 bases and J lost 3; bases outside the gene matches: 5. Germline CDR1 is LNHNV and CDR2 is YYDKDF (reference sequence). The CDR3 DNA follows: TGTGCCACCAGCAGAGATCTCGGGGGGGTGACAGATACGCAGTATTTT. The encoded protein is CATSRDLGGVTDTQYF.

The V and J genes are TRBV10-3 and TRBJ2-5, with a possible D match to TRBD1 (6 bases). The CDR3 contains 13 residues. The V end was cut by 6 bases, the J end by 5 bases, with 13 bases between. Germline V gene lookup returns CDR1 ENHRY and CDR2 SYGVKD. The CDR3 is CAISRDTEETQYF. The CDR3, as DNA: TGTGCCATCAGCCGGGACACGGAGGAGACCCAGTACTTC.

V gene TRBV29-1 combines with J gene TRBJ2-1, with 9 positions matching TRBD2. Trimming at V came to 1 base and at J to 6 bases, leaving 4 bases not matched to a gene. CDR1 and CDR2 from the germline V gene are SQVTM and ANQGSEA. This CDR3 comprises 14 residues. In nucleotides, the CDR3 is TGCAGCGTTGAAGGCCTAGCGGGGCGCAATGAGCAGTTCTTC. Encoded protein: CSVEGLAGRNEQFF.

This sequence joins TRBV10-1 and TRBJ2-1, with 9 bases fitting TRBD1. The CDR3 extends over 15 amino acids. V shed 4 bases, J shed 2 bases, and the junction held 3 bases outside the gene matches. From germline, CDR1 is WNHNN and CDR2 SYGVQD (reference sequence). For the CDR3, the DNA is TGCGCCAGCAGTGCCGGACAGGGGCCCTACAATGAGCAGTTCTTC. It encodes CASSAGQGPYNEQFF.

This CDR3 reads CASLKVHPRTSGSHEQFF. In DNA form, the CDR3 reads TGTGCCAGCCTTAAGGTACATCCACGGACTAGCGGGAGCCATGAGCAGTTCTTC. This chain connects TRBV7-8 to TRBJ2-1; 13 positions match TRBD2. The V and J ends lost 8 bases and 8 bases, in that order; junction bases with no gene match: 18. The CDR3 loop spans 18 amino acids. The V gene's germline CDR1 is SGHVS and CDR2 FQNEAQ.

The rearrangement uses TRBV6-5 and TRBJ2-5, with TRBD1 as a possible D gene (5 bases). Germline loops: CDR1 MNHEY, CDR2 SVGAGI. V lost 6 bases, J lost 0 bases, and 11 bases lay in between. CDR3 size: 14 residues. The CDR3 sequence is CASRDRQYQETQYF. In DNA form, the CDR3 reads TGTGCCAGCAGAGATAGACAGTACCAAGAGACCCAGTACTTC.

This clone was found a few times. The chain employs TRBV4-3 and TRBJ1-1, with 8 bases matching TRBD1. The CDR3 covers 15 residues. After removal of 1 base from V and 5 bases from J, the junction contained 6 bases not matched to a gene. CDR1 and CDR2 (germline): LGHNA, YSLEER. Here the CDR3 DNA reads TGCGCCAGCAGCCAAGCGGACAGGGTAAAAACTGAAGCTTTCTTT. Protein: CASSQADRVKTEAFF.

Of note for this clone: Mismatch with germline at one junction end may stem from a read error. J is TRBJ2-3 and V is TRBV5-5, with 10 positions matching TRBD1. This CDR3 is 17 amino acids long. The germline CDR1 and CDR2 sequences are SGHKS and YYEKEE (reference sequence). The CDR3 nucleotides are TGTGCCAGCAGCCCCGGGACAGGGGAAAGGGCCCGGGGACTAGGGGATTTT. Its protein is CASSPGTGERARGLGDF.

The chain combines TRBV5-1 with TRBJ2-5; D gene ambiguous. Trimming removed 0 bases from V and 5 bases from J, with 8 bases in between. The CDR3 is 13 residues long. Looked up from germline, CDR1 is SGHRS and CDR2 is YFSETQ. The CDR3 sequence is CASSLDVRETQYF. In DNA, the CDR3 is TGCGCCAGCAGCTTGGATGTCCGGGAGACCCAGTACTTC.

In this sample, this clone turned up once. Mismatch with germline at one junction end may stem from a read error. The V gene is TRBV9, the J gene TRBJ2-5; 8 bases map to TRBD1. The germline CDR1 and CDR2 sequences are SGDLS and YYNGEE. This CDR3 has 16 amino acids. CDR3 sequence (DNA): TGTGCCAGCAGCGTACTTTCAGGGGGCCGCCAACAGACCCAGTACTTC. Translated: CASSVLSGGRQQTQYF.

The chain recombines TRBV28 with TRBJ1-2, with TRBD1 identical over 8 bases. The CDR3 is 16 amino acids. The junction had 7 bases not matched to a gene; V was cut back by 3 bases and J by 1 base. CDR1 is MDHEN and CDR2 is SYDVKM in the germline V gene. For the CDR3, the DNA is TGTGCCAGCAGTTTTAATGGACAGGGTTTTAACTATGGCTACACCTTC. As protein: CASSFNGQGFNYGYTF.

The CDR3 loop reads CASSFGRLLAEEQYF. CDR3 bases: TGTGCCAGCAGTTTCGGACGGCTGCTTGCGGAGGAGCAGTACTTC. This chain joins TRBV27 and TRBJ2-7; D gene unclear. The V end was cut by 3 bases, the J end by 7 bases, with 19 bases between. Germline CDR1 is MNHEY and CDR2 is SMNVEV (reference sequence). The CDR3 consists of 15 residues.

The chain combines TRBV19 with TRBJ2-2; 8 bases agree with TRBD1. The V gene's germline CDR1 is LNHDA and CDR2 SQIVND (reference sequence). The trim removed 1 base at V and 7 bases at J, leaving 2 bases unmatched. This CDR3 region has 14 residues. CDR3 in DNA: TGTGCCAGTAGTATAGGGACAGGGTTCGGGGAGCTGTTTTTT. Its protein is CASSIGTGFGELFF.

CDR3 sequence: CASSESGKLFF. CDR3 DNA sequence: TGCGCCAGCAGTGAGAGTGGAAAACTGTTTTTT. The chain joins TRBV10-2 to TRBJ1-4; D is unresolved. Germline CDR1 and CDR2: WSHSY and SAAADI. V was trimmed by 2 bases and J by 10 bases, leaving 5 bases between them. CDR3 length: 11 amino acids.